The rows below give T cell receptor beta chains drawn from one sample of a study of neurological immune-mediated disorders. TCRdb re-analysed the 5' RACE reads in MiXCR, keeping a single row per CDR3 protein. This table has about 38,000 distinct CDR3 sequences, roughly 11% appearing once. The specimen sequenced was CD4+ T cells from blood. These receptors all stem from a young woman with HTLV-1-associated myelopathy (HAM/TSP). The CDR3 runs from the conserved cysteine through the conserved F or W. D genes are given only for firm matches. Some rows have no size entry. The others give once, few or many, or a class for an expanded clone.

d_call j_call v_call clone_size cdr3_aa cdr3_nt
TRBD1 TRBJ1-1 TRBV19 many CASSPWDRVLTTEAFF TGTGCCAGTAGTCCGTGGGACAGGGTTCTTACCACTGAAGCTTTCTTT
NA TRBJ2-7 TRBV20-1 few CSARDPHEQYF TGCAGTGCTAGAGATCCACACGAGCAGTACTTC
NA TRBJ2-1 TRBV20-1 many CSASRLVIYNEQFF TGCAGTGCTAGTCGGCTAGTTATATACAATGAGCAGTTCTTC
TRBD1 TRBJ2-7 TRBV6-1 many CASASLQGAYEQYF TGTGCCTCAGCATCCTTACAGGGGGCGTACGAGCAGTACTTC
NA TRBJ2-2 TRBV9 NA CASSVEPNTGELFF TGTGCCAGCAGCGTAGAGCCGAACACCGGGGAGCTGTTTTTT
NA TRBJ2-2 TRBV5-6 many CASSLRGELFF TGTGCCAGCAGCTTGAGAGGGGAGCTGTTTTTT
NA TRBJ1-1 TRBV5-1 many CASRKQDLKNTEAFF TGCGCCAGCAGAAAACAGGACCTAAAGAACACTGAAGCTTTCTTT
TRBD2 TRBJ2-3 TRBV7-2 many CASTEGGLAGAAGDTQYF TGTGCCAGCACCGAGGGGGGGCTAGCGGGGGCCGCCGGCGATACGCAGTATTTT
TRBD1 TRBJ2-7 TRBV7-9 many CASSSAPPGTDSYEQYF TGTGCCAGCAGCTCAGCCCCACCCGGGACAGACTCCTACGAGCAGTACTTC
TRBD1 TRBJ1-6 TRBV6-5 NA CASSSRGLGSPLHF TGTGCCAGCAGTTCCAGGGGGCTGGGTTCACCCCTCCACTTT
NA TRBJ1-5 TRBV2 many CASSEWAGGGQPQHF TGTGCCAGCAGTGAATGGGCAGGCGGAGGCCAGCCCCAGCATTTT
TRBD1 TRBJ2-7 TRBV14 many CASKRSGTGSYEQYF TGTGCCAGCAAAAGGTCCGGGACAGGGTCTTACGAGCAGTACTTC
NA TRBJ1-2 TRBV3-1 many CASSQVGSDGYTF TGTGCCAGCAGCCAAGTAGGGTCTGATGGCTACACCTTC
NA TRBJ2-2 TRBV5-1 many CASSSPRRENTGELFF TGCGCCAGCAGCTCTCCCAGGCGGGAGAACACCGGGGAGCTGTTTTTT
TRBD2 TRBJ2-3 TRBV20-1 many CSALAGGFTDTQYF TGCAGTGCTCTAGCGGGGGGTTTCACAGATACGCAGTATTTT
NA TRBJ2-5 TRBV5-1 many CASSSGGLQETQYF TGCGCCAGCAGCTCGGGCGGGTTACAAGAGACCCAGTACTTC
NA TRBJ1-1 TRBV6-2/TRBV6-3 NA CASSYNPVAEAFF TGTGCCAGCAGTTATAACCCAGTAGCTGAAGCTTTCTTT
TRBD1 TRBJ1-2 TRBV20-1 medium-sized CSASRDRILNYGYTF TGCAGTGCTAGTAGGGACAGGATCCTTAACTATGGCTACACCTTC
TRBD1 TRBJ1-2 TRBV7-2 many CASSFEGAPRDGYTF TGTGCCAGCAGCTTTGAGGGGGCGCCTCGTGATGGCTACACCTTC
NA TRBJ1-3 TRBV12-3/TRBV12-4 medium-sized CASSFDTVPRRYF TGTGCCAGCAGTTTTGACACGGTTCCACGGAGATATTTT
TRBD2 TRBJ2-1 TRBV12-3/TRBV12-4 many CASSLVPSGGSNEQFF TGTGCCAGCAGTTTAGTGCCTAGCGGGGGTTCAAATGAGCAGTTCTTC
TRBD1 TRBJ2-1 TRBV20-1 NA CSAQRWDRVNEQFF TGCAGTGCTCAACGATGGGACAGGGTCAATGAGCAGTTCTTC
NA TRBJ2-7 TRBV4-1 NA CASSQDTGTYEQYF TGCGCCAGCAGCCAAGATACAGGTACCTACGAGCAGTACTTC
NA TRBJ1-3 TRBV20-1 medium-sized CSASSGSSGNTIYF TGCAGTGCTAGCTCCGGGTCCTCTGGAAACACCATATATTTT
TRBD2 TRBJ2-1 TRBV6-5 many CASSYSRVAGAEQFF TGTGCCAGCAGTTACTCCCGGGTAGCGGGGGCCGAGCAGTTCTTC
NA TRBJ1-2 TRBV5-5 many CASSYFSLRTVRGYTF TGTGCCAGCAGCTATTTCTCTCTTCGGACGGTTCGTGGCTACACCTTC
NA TRBJ1-2 TRBV29-1 many CSVETIGGPYYGYTF TGCAGCGTTGAAACCATTGGGGGCCCGTACTATGGCTACACCTTC
TRBD2 TRBJ2-3 TRBV30 many CAWNLAGGVDTQYF TGTGCCTGGAATCTAGCGGGGGGCGTAGATACGCAGTATTTT
TRBD1 TRBJ1-2 TRBV29-1 NA CSVEFGRGRAGYGYTF TGCAGCGTTGAATTTGGCAGGGGGCGAGCAGGCTATGGCTACACCTTC
TRBD2 TRBJ2-3 TRBV24-1 many CATSDLRGADTQYF TGTGCCACCAGTGATTTGCGGGGGGCAGATACGCAGTATTTT
NA TRBJ1-2 TRBV12-3/TRBV12-4 NA CASSFGQTYGYTF TGTGCCAGCAGTTTCGGACAGACCTATGGCTACACCTTC
NA TRBJ2-6 TRBV19 NA CASSKESSGANVLTF TGTGCCAGTAGTAAAGAGAGCTCTGGGGCCAACGTCCTGACTTTC
TRBD2 TRBJ2-1 TRBV7-9 many CASSLDHLGLADDNEQFF TGTGCCAGCAGCTTAGATCATTTGGGACTAGCGGATGACAATGAGCAGTTCTTC
NA TRBJ2-3 TRBV10-3 many CAISALGSSTDTQYF TGTGCCATCAGTGCCCTTGGCAGTAGCACAGATACGCAGTATTTT
TRBD1 TRBJ2-3 TRBV5-1 many CASSLAGGPTDTQYF TGCGCCAGCAGCTTGGCAGGGGGTCCTACAGATACGCAGTATTTT
TRBD2 TRBJ2-3 TRBV10-3 many CAIRTSGNVDTQYF TGTGCCATCCGGACTAGCGGAAATGTGGATACGCAGTATTTT
TRBD1 TRBJ2-7 TRBV5-1 many CASSGTLETGKDEQYF TGCGCCAGCAGCGGGACCTTGGAGACAGGGAAGGACGAGCAGTACTTC
NA TRBJ1-2 TRBV6-1 NA CASSELGGVGYTF TGTGCCAGCAGTGAGCTCGGGGGGGTCGGCTACACCTTC
NA TRBJ1-6 TRBV20-1 many CSANGGAYNSPLHF TGCAGTGCGAATGGGGGGGCCTATAATTCACCCCTCCACTTT
NA TRBJ2-2 TRBV29-1 many CSVAREGDRELFF TGCAGCGTTGCCCGGGAAGGGGACCGGGAGCTGTTTTTT
TRBD2 TRBJ2-3 TRBV18 many CASSPQPSGGPLGADTQYF TGTGCCAGCTCACCACAGCCTAGCGGGGGCCCCCTTGGGGCAGATACGCAGTATTTT
NA TRBJ1-5 TRBV7-3 many CASSLYNGTYFQPQHF TGTGCCAGCAGCTTATATAATGGGACATATTTTCAGCCCCAGCATTTT
TRBD1 TRBJ1-6 TRBV20-1 many CSASATDRVNSPLHF TGCAGTGCTAGTGCCACGGACAGGGTTAATTCACCCCTCCACTTT
NA TRBJ1-1 TRBV20-1 many CSAILGSEAFF TGCAGTGCTATTTTGGGGTCTGAAGCTTTCTTT
NA TRBJ2-1 TRBV7-2 many CASSLDAGYNEQFF TGTGCCAGCAGCTTAGATGCGGGATACAATGAGCAGTTCTTC
TRBD1 TRBJ1-6 TRBV12-3/TRBV12-4 many CASSRGVEAPLHF TGTGCCAGCAGCAGGGGGGTTGAGGCTCCCCTCCACTTT
TRBD1 TRBJ1-5 TRBV12-3/TRBV12-4 many CASSRTGDQPQHF TGTGCCAGCAGCCGAACAGGGGATCAGCCCCAGCATTTT
NA TRBJ1-6 TRBV5-1 many CASSLGGSQNNSPLHF TGCGCCAGCAGCTTGGGGGGGTCGCAGAATAATTCACCCCTCCACTTT
NA TRBJ1-1 TRBV2 many CASRRGGTEAFF TGTGCCAGCAGGAGGGGAGGGACTGAAGCTTTCTTT
NA TRBJ2-1 TRBV5-1 many CASSFGRVRNEQFF TGCGCCAGCAGCTTCGGCAGGGTGCGAAATGAGCAGTTCTTC
NA TRBJ2-3 TRBV20-1 many CSARGGSGRTDTQYF TGCAGTGCTAGAGGGGGGTCAGGGAGGACAGATACGCAGTATTTT
NA TRBJ1-2 TRBV20-1 many CSATSPHLKGYTF TGCAGTGCCACTAGTCCCCATTTGAAAGGCTACACCTTC
NA TRBJ2-7 TRBV5-1 few CASSLTPSGYEKYF TGTGCCAGCAGCCTGACACCTTCTGGGTACGAGAAGTACTTC
NA TRBJ1-3 TRBV29-1 many CSVEDLRGSSGNTIYF TGCAGCGTTGAAGATCTTAGGGGTAGCTCTGGAAACACCATATATTTT
NA TRBJ1-4 TRBV5-1 many CASSPREKLFF TGCGCCAGCAGCCCGAGGGAAAAACTGTTTTTT